This T cell receptor (beta chain) was retrieved from a study of early T cells in non-severe SARS-CoV-2 infection. Study-level background: Sequencing was performed on bulk RNA from unsorted whole blood, leaving chains unpaired.

The table lists this clonotype with many counts. Each CDR3 protein is one row after TCRdb ran MiXCR on the 5' RACE reads. The sample yields fewer than 30,000 distinct CDR3 sequences, around 4% seen once. The origin of this receptor is an adult who was a healthcare worker with PCR-confirmed SARS-CoV-2 infection or an uninfected control (not recorded which). Material: whole blood.

CDR3 DNA: TGTGCCAGCAGCCGCGATGGGGCAAAGCAGTACTTC. Translation: CASSRDGAKQYF. The rearrangement uses TRBV7-2 and TRBJ2-7, with D maybe TRBD1 (5 bases). CDR3 length: 12 amino acids. V was pared by 5 bases and J by 8 bases, with 13 bases between. The germline CDR1 and CDR2 sequences are SGHTA and FQGNSA.